This record looks at one T cell receptor beta chain sequence and its context. How the authors handled the data: Reference gene primer amplification gave estimated nucleated cell counts. Assay: immunoSEQ multiplex PCR; the TCRdb copy retains only in-frame clones and omits some. The V and J calls and the clone size are those of that table, but D and trimming were determined from the DNA. The sample has approximately 350,000 clones; around 90% are singletons. The CDR3 is 15 residues long. CDR1 is SGDLS, CDR2 YYNGEE, per germline. Unmatched junction bases numbered 5, after V lost 2 bases and J lost 4 bases. This specimen belongs to a study of blood T cell repertoires in COVID-19. On the study more broadly: Donors in the United States, Italy and Spain gave samples during acute or convalescent COVID-19. From T cells, B-cell-depleted T cells, or PBMCs came the material, which was cDNA or gDNA.

The sequence derives from a man aged 40-50 years with acute or convalescent COVID-19. The J gene is TRBJ2-1, the V gene TRBV9, with 8 positions matching TRBD1. Sample: peripheral blood. The CDR3 DNA reads as TGTGCCAGCAGCGTTATACAGGGGGGTTACAATGAGCAGTTCTTC. It is translated as CASSVIQGGYNEQFF.